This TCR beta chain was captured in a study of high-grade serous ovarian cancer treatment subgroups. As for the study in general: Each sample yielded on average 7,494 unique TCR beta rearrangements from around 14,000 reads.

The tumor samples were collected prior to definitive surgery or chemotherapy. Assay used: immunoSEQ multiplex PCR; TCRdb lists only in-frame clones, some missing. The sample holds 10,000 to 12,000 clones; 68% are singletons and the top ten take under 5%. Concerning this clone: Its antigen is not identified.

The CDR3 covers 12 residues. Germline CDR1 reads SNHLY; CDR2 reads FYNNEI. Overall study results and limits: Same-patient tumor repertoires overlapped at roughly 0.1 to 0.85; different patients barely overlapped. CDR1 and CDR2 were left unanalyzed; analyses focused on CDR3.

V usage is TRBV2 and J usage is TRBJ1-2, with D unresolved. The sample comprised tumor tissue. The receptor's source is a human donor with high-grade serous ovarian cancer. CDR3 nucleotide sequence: TGTGTCGAGGGCCCAGCCCATTATGGCTACACCTTC. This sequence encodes CVEGPAHYGYTF.